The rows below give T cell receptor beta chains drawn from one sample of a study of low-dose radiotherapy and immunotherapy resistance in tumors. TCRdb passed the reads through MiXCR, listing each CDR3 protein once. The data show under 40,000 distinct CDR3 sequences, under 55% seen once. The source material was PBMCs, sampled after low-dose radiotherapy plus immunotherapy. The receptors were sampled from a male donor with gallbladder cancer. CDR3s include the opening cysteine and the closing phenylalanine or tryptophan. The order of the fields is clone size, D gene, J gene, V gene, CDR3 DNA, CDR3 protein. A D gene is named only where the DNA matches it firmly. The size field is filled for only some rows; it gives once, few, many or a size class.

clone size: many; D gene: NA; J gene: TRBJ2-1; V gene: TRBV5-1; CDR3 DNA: TGCGCCAGCAGCTTGGAGGTGGCCCCATTAAGCTCCTACAATGAGCAGTTCTTC; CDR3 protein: CASSLEVAPLSSYNEQFF
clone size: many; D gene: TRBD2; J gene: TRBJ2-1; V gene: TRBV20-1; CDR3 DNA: TGCAGTGCTAGATCACCTACTAGCGGGAGGGCGCAGTTCTTC; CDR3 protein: CSARSPTSGRAQFF
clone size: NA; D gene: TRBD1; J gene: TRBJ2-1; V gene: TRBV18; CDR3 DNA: TGTGCCAGCTCACCAATACAGGGGGTTGAGCAGTTCTTC; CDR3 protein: CASSPIQGVEQFF
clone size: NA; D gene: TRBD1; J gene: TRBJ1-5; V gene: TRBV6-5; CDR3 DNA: TGTGCCAGCAAGGGGGCAGGGGGACACCAGCCCCAGCATTTT; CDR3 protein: CASKGAGGHQPQHF
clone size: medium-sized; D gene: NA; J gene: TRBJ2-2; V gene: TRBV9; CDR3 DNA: TGTGCCAGCAGCGCACAGGTGAACACCGGGGAGCTGTTTTTT; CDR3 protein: CASSAQVNTGELFF
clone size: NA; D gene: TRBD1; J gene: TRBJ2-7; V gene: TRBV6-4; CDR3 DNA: TGTGCCAGCAGTGATCAGGACAGGTTCTACTACGAGCAGTACTTC; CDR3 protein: CASSDQDRFYYEQYF
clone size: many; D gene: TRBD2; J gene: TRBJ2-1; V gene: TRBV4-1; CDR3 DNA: TGCGCCAGCAGCCAGGCGGGACTAGCGGGACACAATGAGCAGTTCTTC; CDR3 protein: CASSQAGLAGHNEQFF
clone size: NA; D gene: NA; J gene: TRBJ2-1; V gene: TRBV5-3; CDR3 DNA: TGTGCCAGCAGCAGCCCAGAGGGTCCCAATGAGCAGTTCTTC; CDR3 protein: CASSSPEGPNEQFF
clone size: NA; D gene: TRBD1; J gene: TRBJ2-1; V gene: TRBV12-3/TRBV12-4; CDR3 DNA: TGTGCCAGCAGTGGGGGACAGGGATCTTTAGGTTACGAGCAGTTCTTT; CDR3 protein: CASSGGQGSLGYEQFF
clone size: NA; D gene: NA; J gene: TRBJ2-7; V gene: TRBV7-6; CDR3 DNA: TGTGCCAGCAGCTTAGTGCGATACGAGCAGTACTTC; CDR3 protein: CASSLVRYEQYF
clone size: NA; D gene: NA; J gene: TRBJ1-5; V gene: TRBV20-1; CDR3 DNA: TGCAGTGCTGGCAAAGTGGGGGGGCGGAATCAGCCCCAGCATTTT; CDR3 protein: CSAGKVGGRNQPQHF
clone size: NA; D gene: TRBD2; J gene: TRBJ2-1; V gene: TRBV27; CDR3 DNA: TGTGCCAGCAGTTTATCGACTAGCGGGGGCTACAATGAGCAGTTCTTC; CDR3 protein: CASSLSTSGGYNEQFF
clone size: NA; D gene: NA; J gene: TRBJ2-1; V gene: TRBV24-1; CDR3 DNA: TGTGCCACCAGTGAAAGGGGTCGGGGCCAGGACAATGAGCAGTTCTTC; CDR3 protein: CATSERGRGQDNEQFF
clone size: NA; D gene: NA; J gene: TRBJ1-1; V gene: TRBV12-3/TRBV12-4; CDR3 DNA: TGTGCCAGCACGCTTCGAGGGGAAACTGAAGCTTTCTTT; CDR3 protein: CASTLRGETEAFF
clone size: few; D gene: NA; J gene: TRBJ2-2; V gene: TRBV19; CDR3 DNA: NA; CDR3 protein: CASSSRTSSGGRSTGELFFFFFF
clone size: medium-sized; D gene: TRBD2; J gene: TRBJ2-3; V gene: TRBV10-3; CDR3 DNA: TGTGCCATCAGTGAGATCACTAGCGGGAGGAGTATTTCAGATACGCAGTATTTT; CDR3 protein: CAISEITSGRSISDTQYF
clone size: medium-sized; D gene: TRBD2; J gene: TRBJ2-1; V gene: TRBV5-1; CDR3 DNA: TGCGCCAGCAAGCCCCGCACGGGAGGCGAATACAATGAGCAGTTCTTC; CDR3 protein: CASKPRTGGEYNEQFF
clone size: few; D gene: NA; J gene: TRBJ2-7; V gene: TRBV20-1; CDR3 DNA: TGCAGTGCTAAAGACAGATCCTACGAGCAGTACTTC; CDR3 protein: CSAKDRSYEQYF
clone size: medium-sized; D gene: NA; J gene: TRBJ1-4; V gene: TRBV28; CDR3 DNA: TGTGCCAGTTCGGGACTTGGGCCGGGGGGAAAACTGTTTTTT; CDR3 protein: CASSGLGPGGKLFF
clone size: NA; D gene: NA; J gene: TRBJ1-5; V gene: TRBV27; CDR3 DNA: TGTGCCAGCAGTTCCCCAGGAGAGCCCCAGCATTTT; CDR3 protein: CASSSPGEPQHF
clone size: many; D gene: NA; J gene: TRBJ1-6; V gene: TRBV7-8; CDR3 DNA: TGTGCCAGCAGCTTAGGATATACGGGACGAAAAAATTCACCCCTCCACTTT; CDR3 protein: CASSLGYTGRKNSPLHF
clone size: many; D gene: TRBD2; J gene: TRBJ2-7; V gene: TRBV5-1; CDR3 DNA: TGCGCCAGCAGCTCCCTAGCGGGGGGGCACGAGCAGTACTTC; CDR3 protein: CASSSLAGGHEQYF
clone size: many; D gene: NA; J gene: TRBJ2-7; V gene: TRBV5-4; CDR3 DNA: TGTGCCAGCAGCTTGGCCGGCGGGGCCGCAGGCGTCTACGAGCAGTACTTC; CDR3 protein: CASSLAGGAAGVYEQYF
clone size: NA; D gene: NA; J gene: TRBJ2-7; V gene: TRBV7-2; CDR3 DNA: TGTGCCAGCAGGGGTAGGAGCTCCTACGAGCAGTACTTC; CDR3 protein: CASRGRSSYEQYF
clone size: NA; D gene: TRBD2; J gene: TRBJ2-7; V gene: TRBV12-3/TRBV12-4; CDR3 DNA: TGTGCCAGCAGGCCCAGCGGGAAAGTATCCGAGCAGTACTTC; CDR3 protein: CASRPSGKVSEQYF
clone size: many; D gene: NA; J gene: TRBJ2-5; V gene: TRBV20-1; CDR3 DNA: TGCAGTGCTGGACCGGCAGAGACCCAGTACTTC; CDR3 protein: CSAGPAETQYF
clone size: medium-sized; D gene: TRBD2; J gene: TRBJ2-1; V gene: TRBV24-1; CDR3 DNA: TGTGCCACCAGTGAAGGGACTAGCACTGGCCATGAGCAGTTCTTC; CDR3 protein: CATSEGTSTGHEQFF
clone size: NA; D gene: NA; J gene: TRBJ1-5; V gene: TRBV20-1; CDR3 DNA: TGCAGTGCTAGAGGAAGTAGCAATCAGCCCCAGCATTTT; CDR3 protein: CSARGSSNQPQHF
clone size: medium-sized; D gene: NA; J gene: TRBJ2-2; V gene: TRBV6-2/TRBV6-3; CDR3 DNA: TGTGCCAGCAGTAAACTCACCGGGGAGCTGTTTTTT; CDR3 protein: CASSKLTGELFF
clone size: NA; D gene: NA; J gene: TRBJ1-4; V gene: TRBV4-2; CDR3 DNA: TGTGCCAGCAGCCAAGATCCTGGGCGAGGTGGGGAAAAACTGTTTTTT; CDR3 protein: CASSQDPGRGGEKLFF
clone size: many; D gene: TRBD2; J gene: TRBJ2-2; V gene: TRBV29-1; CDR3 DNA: TGCAGCGTAGGACTAGCTGTACAAGGGGAGCTGTTTTTT; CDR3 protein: CSVGLAVQGELFF
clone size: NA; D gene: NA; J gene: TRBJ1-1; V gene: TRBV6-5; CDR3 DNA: TGTGCCAGCGGACCACCCAGGGAAGCTTTCTTT; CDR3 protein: CASGPPREAFF
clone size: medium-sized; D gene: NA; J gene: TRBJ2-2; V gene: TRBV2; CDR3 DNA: TGCGCCAGCAGTGTCGGGAGAACCGGGGAGCTGTTTTTT; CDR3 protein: CASSVGRTGELFF
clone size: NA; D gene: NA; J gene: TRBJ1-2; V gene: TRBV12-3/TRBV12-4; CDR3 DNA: TGTGCCAGCAGTACTCGAAGGACTCTTGGCTACACCTTC; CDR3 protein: CASSTRRTLGYTF
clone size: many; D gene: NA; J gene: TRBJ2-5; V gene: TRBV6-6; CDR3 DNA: TGTGCCAGCAGTTCCCCCCCGGACAAACACCAAGAGACCCAGTACTTC; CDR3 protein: CASSSPPDKHQETQYF
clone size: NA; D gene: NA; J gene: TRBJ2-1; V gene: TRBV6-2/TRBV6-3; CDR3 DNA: TGTGCCAGCAGTTACTCGGGGGTAAACAATGAGCAGTTCTTC; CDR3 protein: CASSYSGVNNEQFF
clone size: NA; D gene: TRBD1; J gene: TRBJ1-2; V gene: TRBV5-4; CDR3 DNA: TGTGCCAGCAGCACAGGGGGCGGAAACTATGGCTACACCTTC; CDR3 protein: CASSTGGGNYGYTF
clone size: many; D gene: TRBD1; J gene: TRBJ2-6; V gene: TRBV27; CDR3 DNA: TGTGCCAGCAGTTTATTTGGACAGGGGGCGCCTGGGGCCAACGTCCTGACTTTC; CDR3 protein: CASSLFGQGAPGANVLTF
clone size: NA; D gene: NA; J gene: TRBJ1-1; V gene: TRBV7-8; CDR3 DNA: TGTGCCAGCAGCTTAAATCAGCTGAACACTGAAGCTTTCTTT; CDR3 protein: CASSLNQLNTEAFF
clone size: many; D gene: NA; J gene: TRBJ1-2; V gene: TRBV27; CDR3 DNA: TGTGCCAGCAGTCAGGGTTATGGGTATGGCTACACCTTC; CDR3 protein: CASSQGYGYGYTF
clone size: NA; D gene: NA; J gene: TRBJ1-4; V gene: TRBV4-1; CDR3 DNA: TGCGCCAGCCGGGTAGTGGCCACAGGGCGGGAAAAACTGTTTTTT; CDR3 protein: CASRVVATGREKLFF
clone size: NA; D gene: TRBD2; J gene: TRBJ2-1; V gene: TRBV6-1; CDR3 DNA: TGTGCCAGCGTTGATAGCGGGACCTACTCCTACAATGAGCAGTTCTTC; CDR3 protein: CASVDSGTYSYNEQFF
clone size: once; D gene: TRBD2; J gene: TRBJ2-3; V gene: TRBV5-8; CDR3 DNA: TGTGCCAGCAGCTTTGGACTAGCGGGGGGCACAGATACGCAGTATTTT; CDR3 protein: CASSFGLAGGTDTQYF
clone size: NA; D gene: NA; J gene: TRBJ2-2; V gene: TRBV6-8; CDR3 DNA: TGTGCCAGCAGTTACGGGGGCACCGGGGAGCTGTTTTTT; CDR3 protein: CASSYGGTGELFF
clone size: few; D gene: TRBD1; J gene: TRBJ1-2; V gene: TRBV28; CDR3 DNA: TGTGCCAGCAGTGTACAGGGGGCGCGTGGCTATGGCTACACCTTC; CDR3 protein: CASSVQGARGYGYTF
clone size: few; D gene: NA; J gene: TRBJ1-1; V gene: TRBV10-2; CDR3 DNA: TGCGCCAGCAGTGTGACTGGGATCGACACTGAAGCTTTCTTT; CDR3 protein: CASSVTGIDTEAFF
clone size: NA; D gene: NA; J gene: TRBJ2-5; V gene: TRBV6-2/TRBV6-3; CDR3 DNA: TGTGCCAGCACGAGAGCACAGGGTTGGGAGGAGACCCAGTACTTC; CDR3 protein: CASTRAQGWEETQYF
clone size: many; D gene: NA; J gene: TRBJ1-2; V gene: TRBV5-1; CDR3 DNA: TGCGCCAGCAGCTTGGGGACAGCCTATGGCTACACCTTC; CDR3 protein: CASSLGTAYGYTF